The 26 T cell receptor beta chains presented below share a single source sample, sequenced in a study of response to subunit inactivated influenza vaccine. TCRdb itself ran the RT-PCR reads through MiXCR, one entry per CDR3 protein. The data hold 710,000 or so distinct CDR3 sequences, with about 15% observed a single time. The source was PBMCs from blood, collected approximately 13 days after vaccination. Receptor source: a man aged 50-59 years who received an inactivated influenza vaccine.

The chain is built from TRBV11-2 and TRBJ2-2; the D is unclear. V lost 1 base to trimming and J lost 2 bases, with 11 bases between them. Germline V gives CDR1 SGHAT, CDR2 FQNNGV. The CDR3 spans 16 residues. CDR3 nucleotides: TGTGCCAGCAGCTTAGTTTTGCGGACCAACACCGGGGAGCTGTTTTTT. Its translation: CASSLVLRTNTGELFF.

The J gene is TRBJ2-7, the V gene TRBV5-5, with D possibly being TRBD1 (5 bases). V dropped 0 bases and J dropped 4 bases, with 20 bases sitting between them. The CDR3 covers 17 residues. Looked up from germline, CDR1 is SGHKS and CDR2 is YYEKEE (reference sequence). CDR3 protein: CASSLAPGGQGTYEQYF. The CDR3, as DNA: TGTGCCAGCAGCTTGGCCCCTGGCGGTCAGGGTACGTACGAGCAGTACTTC.

The J gene is TRBJ2-7, the V gene TRBV20-1, with D possibly called TRBD1 or TRBD2 (6 bases each). Germline V gene sequence: CDR1 DFQATT, CDR2 SNEGSKA (reference sequence). Trimming cost V 5 bases and J 4 bases, with 15 bases left between them. The length of the CDR3 is 13 residues. CDR3 in DNA: TGCAGTGCTCTTACAGGGACTGGGTACGAGCAGTACTTC. It translates to CSALTGTGYEQYF.

J is TRBJ1-6 and V is TRBV20-1; 9 bases map to TRBD1. The CDR3 spans 14 residues. Trimming at V came to 5 bases and at J to 6 bases, leaving 5 bases not matched to a gene. Germline loops: CDR1 DFQATT, CDR2 SNEGSKA (reference sequence). CDR3 DNA sequence: TGCAGTGCTGCAACGGGACAGGGTAATTCACCCCTCCACTTT. The encoded protein is CSAATGQGNSPLHF.

The chain has TRBV7-8 and TRBJ1-5, with TRBD1 identical over 9 bases. The CDR3 is 16 amino acids. After removal of 5 bases from V and 6 bases from J, the junction contained 11 bases not matched to a gene. Germline loops: CDR1 SGHVS, CDR2 FQNEAQ. For the CDR3, the DNA is TGTGCCAGCAGCGAGTCCCGGGACAGGGAGAGTCAGCCCCAGCATTTT. It yields the protein CASSESRDRESQPQHF.

This CDR3 is CATSDPSGTYNEQFF. The DNA for the CDR3 is TGTGCCACCAGTGATCCAAGCGGGACCTACAATGAGCAGTTCTTC. The rearrangement uses TRBV24-1 and TRBJ2-1, with 7 positions matching TRBD2. Germline V gene sequence: CDR1 KGHDR, CDR2 SFDVKD. V trimming: 3 bases; J trimming: 2 bases; junction bases outside the gene matches: 3. The CDR3 covers 15 residues.

This clonotype has a count of ten or more. This sequence joins TRBV24-1 and TRBJ2-2; no firm D call. There are 13 residues in the CDR3. The ends were cut back, 5 bases at V and 0 bases at J, with 3 bases in the middle. Germline CDR1 KGHDR, CDR2 SFDVKD. The CDR3: CATSGPNTGELFF. In nucleotides, the CDR3 is TGTGCCACCAGTGGGCCGAACACCGGGGAGCTGTTTTTT.

There are a few counts of this clonotype. The gene calls are TRBV7-2 and TRBJ1-6, with TRBD1 matching over 8 bases. The CDR3 is 15 residues long. With V trimmed by 5 bases and J by 10 bases, 10 bases remained unmatched. Germline-derived CDR1 and CDR2 are SGHTA and FQGNSA. The CDR3 loop reads CASSPTTGVKSPLHF. The DNA for the CDR3 is TGTGCCAGCAGCCCCACGACAGGGGTAAAGTCACCCCTCCACTTT.

The chain combines TRBV5-6 with TRBJ1-2; D may be TRBD1 (6 bases). Deletions cut 1 base from V and 4 bases from J, with 8 bases between. Looked up from germline, CDR1 is SGHDT and CDR2 is YYEEEE. The CDR3 has 13 amino acids. The CDR3 DNA reads TGTGCCAGCAGCTTGAAAGGGGGCTATGGCTACACCTTC. Translated: CASSLKGGYGYTF.

This clonotype was seen more than once but under ten times. The rearrangement uses TRBV3-1 and TRBJ2-7; D uncertain. The CDR3 consists of 13 residues. Trimming cost V 1 base and J 3 bases, with 7 bases left between them. Germline V gene data show CDR1 as LGHDT and CDR2 as YNNKEL (reference sequence). CDR3 sequence: CASSQAEIYEQYF. In DNA form, the CDR3 reads TGTGCCAGCAGCCAAGCGGAAATCTACGAGCAGTACTTC.

The gene calls are TRBV6-1 and TRBJ2-1; D uncertain. Germline V gene sequence: CDR1 MNHNS, CDR2 SASEGT. There are 18 residues in the CDR3. V was trimmed by 7 bases and J by 2 bases, leaving 24 bases between them. The CDR3 loop reads CASTWWPQVAIPYNEQFF. As DNA, the CDR3 is TGTGCCAGCACGTGGTGGCCGCAAGTGGCGATCCCCTACAATGAGCAGTTCTTC.

CDR3 nucleotides: TGCAGTGCGCCCCTCTTCTTTAGTGGCCAGCCCCAGCATTTT. Its translation: CSAPLFFSGQPQHF. V is TRBV20-1 and J is TRBJ1-5; D not resolved. The germline V and J ends were trimmed by 6 bases and 7 bases, with 19 bases remaining between them. The V gene's germline CDR1 is DFQATT and CDR2 SNEGSKA (reference sequence). This CDR3 has 14 amino acids.

This clonotype turned up a few times. The gene calls are TRBV5-1 and TRBJ2-1, with D unclear. Germline CDR1 SGHRS, CDR2 YFSETQ. The CDR3 is 18 residues long. With 1 base removed from V and 0 bases from J, the gap between germline ends came to 17 bases. The CDR3 protein is CASSLTALFLSSYNEQFF. CDR3 sequence (DNA): TGCGCCAGCAGCTTGACTGCACTCTTCCTGAGCTCCTACAATGAGCAGTTCTTC.

About this clonotype itself: A much larger clone lies one base from this, so it may be a read error. The chain links TRBV10-3 to TRBJ2-5; D assignment may be TRBD1 or TRBD2 (5 bases each). This CDR3 has 15 residues. CDR1 is ENHRY and CDR2 is SYGVKD in the germline V gene. The chain's CDR3 is CDISESRVGEETQYF. The CDR3 DNA is TGTGACATCAGTGAGTCCCGTGTGGGGGAAGAGACCCAGTACTTC.

This clonotype was found a few times. V is TRBV4-2 and J is TRBJ1-5, with TRBD1 matching 7 bases. Germline lookup yields CDR1 LGHNA and CDR2 YNFKEQ. V lost 4 bases and J lost 5; bases outside the gene matches: 8. CDR3 length: 15 amino acids. CDR3 in DNA: TGTGCCAGCAGCCGCCAATCAGGGGGTGATCAGCCCCAGCATTTT. Translating it yields CASSRQSGGDQPQHF.

The rearrangement joins TRBV20-1 to TRBJ2-1; D possibly corresponds to TRBD2 (6 bases). V lost 0 bases and J 12 bases, leaving 15 bases between the germline ends. Germline values: CDR1 DFQATT, CDR2 SNEGSKA (reference sequence). The length of the CDR3 is 13 residues. This CDR3 is CSARDRGRLVQFF. The CDR3 nucleotides read TGCAGTGCTAGAGATCGTGGGAGACTAGTGCAGTTCTTC.

This clonotype was seen a few times. This chain links TRBV10-3 with TRBJ2-7, with D unresolved. Between the trimmed V and J ends, which lost 3 bases and 0 bases, there was a span of 6 bases. This CDR3 is built from 13 residues. Germline loops: CDR1 ENHRY, CDR2 SYGVKD. CDR3 DNA: TGTGCCATCAGTGACAGCAGCTCCTACGAGCAGTACTTC. Translating gives CAISDSSSYEQYF.

The rearrangement links TRBV11-2 to TRBJ2-1; 9 bases agree with TRBD1. The germline V gene encodes CDR1 SGHAT and CDR2 FQNNGV. The V segment lost 5 bases and the J segment 4 bases; nucleotides outside the gene matches: 12. The CDR3 loop spans 17 amino acids. The CDR3 region has the DNA TGTGCCAGCAGCACCCCCCCCGGGACAGGGAAATACAATGAGCAGTTCTTC. Amino acid sequence: CASSTPPGTGKYNEQFF.

This clonotype was seen more than once but under ten times. This chain connects TRBV12-3 or TRBV12-4 to TRBJ2-2; no reliable D call. The V end lost 4 bases, the J end lost 4 bases, and 7 bases lay between the germline ends. This CDR3 comprises 13 residues. CDR3 region: CASSSRVTGELFF. CDR3 in DNA: TGTGCCAGCAGTTCTAGAGTCACCGGGGAGCTGTTTTTT.

V usage is TRBV28 and J usage is TRBJ2-7, with 10 bases identical to TRBD2. There are 14 residues in the CDR3. Trimming removed 5 bases from V and 3 bases from J; junction bases left unmatched: 4. Germline values: CDR1 MDHEN, CDR2 SYDVKM. The CDR3 bases are TGTGCCAGCAGTGCCCGACTAGCGGGCTACGAGCAGTACTTC. It translates to CASSARLAGYEQYF. The full variable domain, with the rest looked up from reference TRBV28 and TRBJ2-7, is DVKVTQSSRYLVKRTGEKVFLECVQDMDHENMFWYRQDPGLGLRLIYFSYDVKMKEKGDIPEGYSVSREKKERFSLILESASTNQTSMYLCASSARLAGYEQYFGPGTRLTVT.

The genes are TRBV12-3 or TRBV12-4 and TRBJ2-3; a weak D match, TRBD2 (6 bases). V lost 8 bases, J lost 3 bases, and 15 bases lay in between. The CDR3 has 14 residues. In nucleotides, the CDR3 is TGTGCCAGCGGGCCAGCGGGCGGGACAGATACGCAGTATTTT. This gives the protein CASGPAGGTDTQYF.

This clonotype was seen more than once but under ten times. The chain joins TRBV29-1 to TRBJ2-3, with TRBD1 as a possible D gene (5 bases). Germline V CDR1 and CDR2: SQVTM, ANQGSEA. Trimming took off 3 bases at V and 4 bases at J, with 20 bases between the two ends. There are 16 residues in the CDR3. In DNA, the CDR3 is TGCAGCGTTGATGGTCTGGTCGACAGTGGAGCAGATACGCAGTATTTT. Translation gives CSVDGLVDSGADTQYF.

The chain recombines TRBV5-1 with TRBJ2-2; D is possibly TRBD1 (6 bases). CDR1 and CDR2 (germline): SGHRS, YFSETQ. V was cut by 4 bases and J by 6 bases, with 19 bases left in between. CDR3 size: 16 residues. The DNA for the CDR3 is TGCGCCAGCAGCCAGACGAGGGGGAATGGGGCCGGGGAGCTGTTTTTT. This codes for CASSQTRGNGAGELFF.

This clonotype was observed a few times. V and J are TRBV20-1 and TRBJ2-5; D is uncertain. Germline V gene data show CDR1 as DFQATT and CDR2 as SNEGSKA (reference sequence). CDR3 length: 14 amino acids. V was trimmed by 1 base and J by 5 bases, leaving 14 bases between them. In DNA, the CDR3 is TGCAGTGCTAGAGCTGCCATGAGCCCGGAGACCCAGTACTTC. This translates into CSARAAMSPETQYF.

The V and J genes are TRBV2 and TRBJ2-1, with TRBD1 matching over 9 bases. Germline loops: CDR1 SNHLY, CDR2 FYNNEI. The CDR3 sequence is 15 residues long. J was trimmed by 0 bases and V by 5 bases; bases with no gene match: 2. The CDR3 DNA follows: TGTGCCAGCAGTCGGACAGGGGTCTCCTACAATGAGCAGTTCTTC. Protein product: CASSRTGVSYNEQFF. The whole variable domain, filled in from reference TRBV2 and TRBJ2-1, reads EPEVTQTPSHQVTQMGQEVILRCVPISNHLYFYWYRQILGQKVEFLVSFYNNEISEKSEIFDDQFSVERPDGSNFTLKIRSTKLEDSAMYFCASSRTGVSYNEQFFGPGTRLTVL.

V is TRBV12-3 or TRBV12-4 and J is TRBJ1-1; D is perhaps TRBD1 (6 bases). V lost 3 bases and J lost 1, with 15 bases in between. The CDR3 spans 16 residues. The CDR3 region has the DNA TGTGCCAGCAGTTTCCGGGGGGGGGCGCGGAACACTGAAGCTTTCTTT. Its protein is CASSFRGGARNTEAFF.